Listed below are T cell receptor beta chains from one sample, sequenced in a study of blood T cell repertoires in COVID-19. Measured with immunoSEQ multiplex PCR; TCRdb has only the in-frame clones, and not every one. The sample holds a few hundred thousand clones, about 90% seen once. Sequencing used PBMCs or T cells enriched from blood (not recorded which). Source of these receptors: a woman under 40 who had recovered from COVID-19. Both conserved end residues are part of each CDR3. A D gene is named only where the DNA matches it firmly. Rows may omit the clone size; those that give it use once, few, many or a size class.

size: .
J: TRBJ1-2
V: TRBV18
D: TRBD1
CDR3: CASSPQRTGGPSGSYTF
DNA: TGTGCCAGCTCACCACAGAGGACAGGGGGCCCCTCGGGTAGCTACACCTTC

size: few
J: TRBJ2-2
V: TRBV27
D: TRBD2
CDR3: CASSPLAAVLTGELFF
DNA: TGTGCCAGCAGTCCACTAGCGGCGGTGCTTACCGGGGAGCTGTTTTTT

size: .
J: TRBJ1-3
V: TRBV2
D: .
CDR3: CASSDLAERGIYF
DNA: TGTGCCAGCAGTGACTTGGCAGAACGGGGCATATATTTT

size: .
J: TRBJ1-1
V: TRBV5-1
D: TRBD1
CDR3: CASSLGDRDTEAFF
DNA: TGCGCCAGCAGCTTGGGGGACAGAGACACTGAAGCTTTCTTT

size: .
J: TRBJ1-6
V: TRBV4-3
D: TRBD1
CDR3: CASSQGQGDSPLHF
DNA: TGCGCCAGCAGCCAGGGACAGGGAGATTCACCCCTCCACTTT

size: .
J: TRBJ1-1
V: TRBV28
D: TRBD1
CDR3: CASSSGQGGSPEAFF
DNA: TGTGCCAGCAGTTCGGGACAGGGGGGTTCCCCTGAAGCTTTCTTT

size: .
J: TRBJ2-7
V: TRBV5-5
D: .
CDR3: CASSPTQTGQNF
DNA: TGTGCCAGCAGCCCAACCCAGACAGGCCAGAACTTC

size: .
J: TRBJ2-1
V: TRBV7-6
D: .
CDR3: CASSLETDPTVEQFF
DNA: TGTGCCAGCAGCTTAGAAACCGATCCTACAGTTGAGCAGTTCTTC

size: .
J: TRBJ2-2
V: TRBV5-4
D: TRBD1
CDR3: CASSRPGTGDATGELFF
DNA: TGTGCCAGCAGCCGACCGGGGACAGGGGACGCCACCGGGGAGCTGTTTTTT

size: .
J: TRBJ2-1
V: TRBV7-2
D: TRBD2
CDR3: CASSLGLAGGQHEQFF
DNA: TGTGCCAGCAGCTTGGGACTAGCGGGGGGGCAGCATGAGCAGTTCTTC

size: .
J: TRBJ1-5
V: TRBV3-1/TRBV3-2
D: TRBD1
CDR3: CASSQSGTGNQPQHF
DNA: TGTGCCAGCAGCCAGTCCGGGACAGGAAATCAGCCCCAGCATTTT

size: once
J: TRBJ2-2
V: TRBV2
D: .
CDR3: CASRPTPNTGELFF
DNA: TGTGCCAGCAGACCCACACCGAACACCGGGGAGCTGTTTTTT

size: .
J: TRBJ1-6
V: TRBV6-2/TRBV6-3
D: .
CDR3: CASSYEAATLHF
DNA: TGTGCCAGCAGTTACGAAGCCGCCACCCTCCACTTT

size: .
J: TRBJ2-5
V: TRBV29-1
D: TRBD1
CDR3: CSDYHRGQETQYF
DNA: TGCAGCGATTATCACAGGGGACAAGAGACCCAGTACTTC

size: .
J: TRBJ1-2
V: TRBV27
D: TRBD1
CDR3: CASSRTGDRNYGYTF
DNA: TGTGCCAGCAGCCGGACAGGCGATCGAAACTATGGCTACACCTTC

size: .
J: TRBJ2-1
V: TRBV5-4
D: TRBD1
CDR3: CASSGQGAYNEQFF
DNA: TGTGCCAGCAGTGGTCAGGGGGCCTACAATGAGCAGTTCTTC

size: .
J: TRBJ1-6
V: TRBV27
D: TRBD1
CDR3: CASSLVTGHGSPLHF
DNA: TGTGCCAGCAGTTTGGTGACAGGGCATGGTTCACCCCTCCACTTT

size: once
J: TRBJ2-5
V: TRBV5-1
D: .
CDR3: CASIPRAGSETQYF
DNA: TGCGCCAGCATCCCCCGAGCAGGGTCAGAGACCCAGTACTTC

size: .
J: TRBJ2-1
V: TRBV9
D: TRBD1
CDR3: CASSASGTGYNEQFF
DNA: TGTGCCAGCAGCGCGTCCGGGACAGGGTACAATGAGCAGTTCTTC

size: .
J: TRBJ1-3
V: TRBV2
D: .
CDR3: CASSDIGHSGNTIYF
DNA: TGTGCCAGCAGTGACATCGGACACTCTGGAAACACCATATATTTT

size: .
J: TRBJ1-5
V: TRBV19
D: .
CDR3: CASSIVWEDSFFNQPQHF
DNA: TGTGCCAGTAGTATAGTATGGGAGGACTCATTTTTCAATCAGCCCCAGCATTTT

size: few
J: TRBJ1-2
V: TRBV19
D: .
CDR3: CASSISGGGYGYTF
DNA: TGTGCCAGTAGTATTTCTGGAGGAGGGTATGGCTACACCTTC